These 14 T cell receptor beta chains share one sample of origin, sequenced in a study of OX40 agonist ivuxolimab in advanced cancers. TCRdb keeps only in-frame clones here, not all; method: immunoSEQ multiplex PCR. The sample has around 56,000 clones, 70% to 85% seen once. The sequencing here drew on CD4+ or CD8+ T cells sorted from blood, taken in a trial of the OX40 agonist ivuxolimab. All receptors derive from an adult with an advanced solid tumor such as melanoma, head and neck, liver or kidney cancer.

The V gene is TRBV19, the J gene TRBJ2-7; D is unresolved. Between the trimmed V and J ends, which lost 7 bases and 0 bases, there was a span of 10 bases. The CDR3 runs to 13 residues. Germline CDR1 reads LNHDA; CDR2 reads SQIVND (reference sequence). The CDR3 loop is CASIDSYSYEQYF. The DNA for the CDR3 is TGTGCCAGTATCGACTCTTACTCCTACGAGCAGTACTTC. Supplemented by reference TRBV19 and TRBJ2-7, the full variable domain reads DGGITQSPKYLFRKEGQNVTLSCEQNLNHDAMYWYRQDPGQGLRLIYYSQIVNDFQKGDIAEGYSVSREKKESFPLTVTSAQKNPTAFYLCASIDSYSYEQYFGPGTRLTVT.

V is TRBV7-2 and J is TRBJ1-4, with TRBD1 matching over 7 bases. The CDR3 spans 16 residues. Germline loops: CDR1 SGHTA, CDR2 FQGNSA. Losses at the gene ends were 1 base for V and 5 bases for J; bases not matched to a gene: 7. The CDR3 loop is CASSLEGTAANEKLFF. As DNA, the CDR3 is TGTGCCAGCAGCTTAGAAGGGACAGCGGCGAATGAAAAACTGTTTTTT.

The V and J genes are TRBV11-2 and TRBJ1-5, with D unclear. CDR3 length equals 13 residues. Trimming removed 0 bases from V and 4 bases from J, with 4 bases in between. Germline CDR1 SGHAT, CDR2 FQNNGV. CDR3 sequence (DNA): TGTGCCAGCAGCTTAGACAGGAATCAGCCCCAGCATTTT. Amino acids: CASSLDRNQPQHF.

This sequence joins TRBV27 and TRBJ2-1; perhaps TRBD2 as D (6 bases). Looked up from germline, CDR1 is MNHEY and CDR2 is SMNVEV (reference sequence). The CDR3 extends over 13 amino acids. Trimming removed 3 bases at V and 9 bases at J, with 12 bases between. CDR3 sequence: CASSLETRREQFF. The CDR3 DNA reads as TGTGCCAGCAGTTTGGAGACTAGACGTGAGCAGTTCTTC.

The rearrangement links TRBV7-2 to TRBJ1-2; D perhaps matches TRBD1 (5 bases). V was clipped by 7 bases and J by 1 base, with 10 bases between them. Germline V gives CDR1 SGHTA, CDR2 FQGNSA. The CDR3 is 13 residues long. CDR3 in DNA: TGTGCCAGCAACCGACAGTATAACTATGGCTACACCTTC. It encodes CASNRQYNYGYTF.

This chain connects TRBV7-9 to TRBJ1-1; D remains ambiguous. Per germline, CDR1 SEHNR and CDR2 FQNEAQ (reference sequence). The CDR3 has 13 amino acids. The ends were cut back, 1 base at V and 2 bases at J, with 5 bases in the middle. Here the CDR3 reads CASSLESNTEAFF. In nucleotides, the CDR3 is TGTGCCAGCAGCTTAGAGTCTAACACTGAAGCTTTCTTT.

J is TRBJ2-2 and V is TRBV7-8; D is unclear. From germline, CDR1 is SGHVS and CDR2 FQNEAQ. Deletions cut 2 bases from V and 4 bases from J, with 8 bases between. This CDR3 comprises 14 residues. CDR3 loop: CASSLKEFTGELFF. The CDR3 bases are TGTGCCAGCAGCTTAAAGGAATTCACCGGGGAGCTGTTTTTT.

This clone is a singleton in its sample. V is TRBV11-3 and J is TRBJ2-3; D unclear. This CDR3 spans 14 amino acids. Trimming pared 5 bases from V and 2 bases from J, leaving 11 bases between. Germline lookup yields CDR1 SGHNT and CDR2 YENEEA. The CDR3 region is CASSAGEATDTQYF. In DNA form, the CDR3 reads TGTGCCAGCAGCGCCGGTGAAGCCACAGATACGCAGTATTTT. The full variable domain, in which reference TRBV11-3 and TRBJ2-3 provide the parts outside the CDR3, is EAGVVQSPRYKIIEKKQPVAFWCNPISGHNTLYWYLQNLGQGPELLIRYENEEAVDDSQLPKDRFSAERLKGVDSTLKIQPAELGDSAVYLCASSAGEATDTQYFGPGTRLTVL.

The chain recombines TRBV2 with TRBJ1-5; D is uncertain. Germline V lookup: CDR1 SNHLY, CDR2 FYNNEI. The V end was cut by 7 bases, the J end by 2 bases, with 15 bases between. CDR3 length: 15 residues. DNA of the CDR3: TGTGCCAGCATCCTGACTATAGCGGGCAATCAGCCCCAGCATTTT. Protein sequence: CASILTIAGNQPQHF.

This clone was found a few times. The CDR3 DNA is TGCAGTGCCGGTGGGAGGGAAGCTTTCTTT. Amino acid sequence: CSAGGREAFF. V is TRBV20-1 and J is TRBJ1-1; D uncertain. V lost 6 bases and J lost 8, with 10 bases in between. CDR3 length: 10 residues. The germline CDR1 and CDR2 sequences are DFQATT and SNEGSKA (reference sequence).

The rearrangement links TRBV7-9 to TRBJ2-3; 9 bases map to TRBD2. The CDR3 loop spans 17 amino acids. Germline CDR1 is SEHNR and CDR2 is FQNEAQ (reference sequence). V was clipped by 5 bases and J by 7 bases; unmatched bases: 16. The CDR3 DNA sequence: TGTGCCAGCAGCCCAAAACCTTGGGGCGGGAGGGCGTATACGCAGTATTTT. This translates into CASSPKPWGGRAYTQYF.

The chain has TRBV25-1 and TRBJ2-1; D is tentatively TRBD1 or TRBD2 (5 bases each). The CDR3 runs to 15 residues. CDR1 is MGHDK, CDR2 SYGVNS, per germline. Trimming shortened V by 2 bases and J by 9 bases, and 17 bases separated the two germline ends. The CDR3 sequence is CASSEPFVGGGEQFF. The CDR3 bases are TGTGCCAGCAGTGAACCCTTCGTTGGTGGGGGTGAGCAGTTCTTC.

V and J are TRBV30 and TRBJ1-2, with D perhaps TRBD1 (5 bases). The CDR3 is 16 residues long. V gave up 4 bases and J gave up 3 bases, with 21 bases separating them. Germline V CDR1 and CDR2: GTSNPN, SVGIG (reference sequence). CDR3 residues: CAWTRGRPKFDYGYTF. DNA for the CDR3: TGTGCCTGGACCCGGGGCAGGCCCAAGTTCGACTATGGCTACACCTTC.

V gene TRBV11-2 combines with J gene TRBJ2-3, with TRBD2 as a possible D gene (5 bases). The CDR3 has 15 residues. Germline-derived CDR1 and CDR2 are SGHAT and FQNNGV. V was trimmed by 5 bases and J by 4 bases, leaving 16 bases between them. CDR3 amino acids: CASSPGGRQADTQYF. CDR3 nucleotide sequence: TGTGCCAGCAGCCCCGGAGGCCGCCAGGCAGATACGCAGTATTTT.